These T cell receptor beta chains were read from a single sample in a study of CXCR3-negative and CXCR3-positive naive CD8 T cells. TCRdb re-called the 5' RACE reads and gives one entry per CDR3 protein, without DNA. In total, the table holds about 98,000 distinct CDR3 sequences. The sequenced sample was naive CXCR3+ CD8+ T cells from blood. Every receptor here comes from a human donor in good health. Some clones in this sample may be carry-over from other donors' samples. CDR3s include the opening cysteine and the closing phenylalanine or tryptophan. Where a row states a size, it is once, few, many or the class of an expanded clone; other rows omit it.

j_call | v_call | clone_size | cdr3_aa
TRBJ2-1 | TRBV6-2/TRBV6-3 | - | CASSSWEAYNEQFF
TRBJ2-2 | TRBV28 | - | CASSLIVLAGGNTGELFF
TRBJ2-1 | TRBV19 | - | CASSSRGVYNEQFF
TRBJ1-5 | TRBV7-9 | - | CASSLATGTALDQPQHF
TRBJ1-3 | TRBV15 | - | CATSRPIEGISDTIYF
TRBJ2-5 | TRBV18 | - | CASSPGFQETQYF
TRBJ2-5 | TRBV7-9 | - | CASSQQKVRETQYF
TRBJ2-5 | TRBV7-9 | - | CASSLTLSPTNEETQYF
TRBJ2-7 | TRBV7-9 | - | CASRGGQNVEQYF
TRBJ1-5 | TRBV27 | - | CASSSQGWQPQHF
TRBJ2-7 | TRBV4-1 | - | CASSQGAPGVSYEQYF
TRBJ2-1 | TRBV11-2 | - | CASSFTANNEQFF
TRBJ2-1 | TRBV4-1 | - | CASSRTGRVNEQFF
TRBJ2-7 | TRBV7-9 | - | CASSSPKGPHEQYF
TRBJ2-1 | TRBV5-8 | - | CASNPGLAGPRGEQFF
TRBJ2-5 | TRBV12-3/TRBV12-4 | - | CASSLKDPETQYF
TRBJ2-7 | TRBV28 | - | CASNIRHGSYEQYF
TRBJ2-7 | TRBV6-2/TRBV6-3 | - | CASSRDGDYEQYF
TRBJ2-1 | TRBV6-5 | - | CASSQLGGNPPREQFF
TRBJ2-2 | TRBV4-1 | - | CASSRSSGGTGELFF
TRBJ2-7 | TRBV20-1 | - | CSAPNVGARDSPFYEQYF
TRBJ2-3 | TRBV20-1 | - | CSAGTSGGESTDTQYF
TRBJ2-1 | TRBV7-9 | - | CASTGVAVGNEQFF
TRBJ2-5 | TRBV2 | - | CAGLRGLPETQYF
TRBJ1-5 | TRBV7-9 | - | CASSPLGDQPQHF
TRBJ2-7 | TRBV29-1 | - | CSVEAGTNYEQYF
TRBJ2-7 | TRBV4-2 | - | CASSQERGSGEQYF
TRBJ2-5 | TRBV3-1 | - | CASSQDGLVQETQYF
TRBJ2-7 | TRBV14 | - | CASSQGAGYEQYF
TRBJ1-2 | TRBV4-2 | - | CASSQGASISTNYGYTF
TRBJ1-3 | TRBV28 | - | CASSFGGEGGNTIYF
TRBJ2-7 | TRBV7-3 | - | CASSERGLAGGTYSYEQYF
TRBJ2-3 | TRBV4-1 | - | CASSQDEGIDTQYF
TRBJ1-1 | TRBV19 | - | CASSIGDVEAFF
TRBJ2-5 | TRBV29-1 | - | CSVDGVEQGYPKTQYF
TRBJ2-7 | TRBV4-2 | - | CASSQDGLANEQYF
TRBJ2-1 | TRBV7-7 | - | CASTLPGGPPYNEQFF
TRBJ1-1 | TRBV10-3 | - | CAISESMEADEAFF
TRBJ2-2 | TRBV7-9 | - | CASSPPAGPANTGELFF
TRBJ2-1 | TRBV20-1 | - | CSASDRASYNEQFF
TRBJ2-1 | TRBV7-8 | - | CASRDRGLYNEQFF
TRBJ2-1 | TRBV28 | - | CASSWRAGDNEQFF
TRBJ1-2 | TRBV7-9 | - | CASSPPGSYGYTF
TRBJ2-3 | TRBV6-2/TRBV6-3 | - | CASSWFRDLTDTQYF
TRBJ2-1 | TRBV12-3/TRBV12-4 | - | CASSLGLAGVQLNNEQFF
TRBJ2-1 | TRBV7-7 | medium-sized | CASSLGGIYNEQFF
TRBJ2-7 | TRBV7-9 | - | CASSFGQGQGLEQYF
TRBJ1-6 | TRBV13 | - | CASSPGGGSGYSPLHF
TRBJ2-7 | TRBV29-1 | - | CSVTGTLYEQYF